The rows below give T cell receptor beta chains drawn from one sample of a study of blood T cells in healthy people across ages. TCRdb called the 5' RACE reads again in MiXCR, with one record for every CDR3 protein. The sample carries about 800,000 distinct CDR3 sequences, about 25% recorded once. These same records also appear under a second study, on T cells of mothers and their children.

Sequenced: blood. All receptors derive from a boy between 5 and 17 years old in good health. The CDR3 runs from the conserved cysteine through the conserved F or W. Each record gives: CDR3 length, V gene, clone size, D gene, J gene, CDR3 DNA, CDR3 protein. The D gene is left open where the match is weak. Size values are once, few and many counts, or a class for expanded clones, and some rows have none.

11,TRBV20-1,few,-,TRBJ2-1,TGCAGTGCTGGTCTGGGGAATGAGCAGTTCTTC,CSAGLGNEQFF
15,TRBV28,few,-,TRBJ2-7,TGTACCAGCAGAAGTTTCGGACAGTCGGCCCACGAGCAGTACTTC,CTSRSFGQSAHEQYF
14,TRBV14,few,-,TRBJ1-2,TGTGCCAGCAGCCAGGTTCGACAGGACTATGGCTACACCTTC,CASSQVRQDYGYTF
14,TRBV24-1,-,-,TRBJ2-7,TGTGCCACCAGTGACCAGGGAAGCTCCTACGAGCAGTACTTC,CATSDQGSSYEQYF
14,TRBV6-2/TRBV6-3,few,TRBD1,TRBJ2-7,TGTGCCAGCAGTTACGGGACAGGGGGCGTCGAGCAGTACTTC,CASSYGTGGVEQYF
13,TRBV9,many,-,TRBJ2-5,TGTGCCAGCAGCGTATTTGGTCAAGAGACCCAGTACTTC,CASSVFGQETQYF
12,TRBV5-1,-,-,TRBJ2-5,TGCACCAGCAGCTTGTCCGAAGAGACCCAGTACTTC,CTSSLSEETQYF
18,TRBV7-9,few,TRBD1,TRBJ2-5,TGTGTCAGCAGTGACCCGGGAGGGACAGGGGTTTCCCAAGAGACCCAGTACTTC,CVSSDPGGTGVSQETQYF
15,TRBV27,-,-,TRBJ1-4,TGTGCCAGCGGGAGACGCGAGGGGGCTAATGAAAAACTGTTTTTT,CASGRREGANEKLFF
22,TRBV29-1,few,TRBD2,TRBJ2-1,TGCAGCGTCGAGTATGGCATCAACGGCGGGGGGGAGGGAAAGATTTCCTACAATGAGCAGTTCTTC,CSVEYGINGGGEGKISYNEQFF
13,TRBV20-1,-,-,TRBJ2-1,TGCAGTGCTAGACACGGGACTTCCAATGAGCAGTTCTTC,CSARHGTSNEQFF
15,TRBV20-1,-,TRBD2,TRBJ2-3,TGCAGTGCTCCCCGACTAGCGGGAGTCACAGATACGCAGTATTTT,CSAPRLAGVTDTQYF
12,TRBV30,-,-,TRBJ2-7,TGTGCCTGGGGGTCGTCTAGCTACGAGCAGTACTTC,CAWGSSSYEQYF
19,TRBV4-1,-,TRBD1,TRBJ2-5,TGCGCCAGCAGCCAAGAGGAGAGGGAGACAGGGTCGGTCCAAGAGACCCAGTACTTC,CASSQEERETGSVQETQYF
19,TRBV15,few,-,TRBJ1-4,TGTGCCACCAGCAGAGATTGGGGGGCCCCTCAGGAGGTGTTTGAAAAACTGTTTTTT,CATSRDWGAPQEVFEKLFF
13,TRBV20-1,-,-,TRBJ1-4,TGCAGTGCTAGCCAGGGGAGTGTTGAAAAACTGTTTTTT,CSASQGSVEKLFF
16,TRBV6-2/TRBV6-3,-,TRBD2,TRBJ2-2,TGTGCCAGCAGTCTGTCTAGCGGGAGGTTTCCCGGGGAGCTGTTTTTT,CASSLSSGRFPGELFF
13,TRBV4-1,-,-,TRBJ2-1,TGCGCCAGCAGCGTGCGGCTAGCCTACGAGCAGCACTTC,CASSVRLAYEQHF
14,TRBV28,few,TRBD1,TRBJ2-7,TGTGCCAGCACCTTCGGGGACAGTACCTACGAGCAGTACTTC,CASTFGDSTYEQYF
14,TRBV27,few,TRBD1,TRBJ1-2,TGTGCCAGCAGTCTGGGGACAGAGAATTATGGCTACACCTTC,CASSLGTENYGYTF
18,TRBV6-5,few,-,TRBJ1-4,TGTGCCAGCAGTTATCTTGGACTCACGGACCCCACTAATGAAAAACTGTTTTTT,CASSYLGLTDPTNEKLFF
15,TRBV29-1,-,TRBD2,TRBJ2-7,TGCAGCGTTGAAGAAGCTAGCGGGGACTCCTACGAGCAGTACTTC,CSVEEASGDSYEQYF
13,TRBV7-9,-,-,TRBJ2-3,TGTGCCAGCGGCTCTCGAGGGGGAGATACGCAGTATTTT,CASGSRGGDTQYF
16,TRBV3-1,few,TRBD1,TRBJ2-7,TGTGCCAGCAGCCTATACGACAGGGGACGTGCGAGCGAGCAGTACTTC,CASSLYDRGRASEQYF
12,TRBV25-1,few,TRBD1,TRBJ2-7,TGTGCCAGCAGGACAGGGCTCCACGAGCAGTACTTC,CASRTGLHEQYF
15,TRBV20-1,few,-,TRBJ1-4,TGCAGTGCTAGAGATCGGCGGAGCAGTAATGAAAAACTGTTTTTT,CSARDRRSSNEKLFF
14,TRBV29-1,-,-,TRBJ2-1,TGCAGCGTAGCGCTCCGACTAGTGCAGAATGAGCAGTTCTTC,CSVALRLVQNEQFF